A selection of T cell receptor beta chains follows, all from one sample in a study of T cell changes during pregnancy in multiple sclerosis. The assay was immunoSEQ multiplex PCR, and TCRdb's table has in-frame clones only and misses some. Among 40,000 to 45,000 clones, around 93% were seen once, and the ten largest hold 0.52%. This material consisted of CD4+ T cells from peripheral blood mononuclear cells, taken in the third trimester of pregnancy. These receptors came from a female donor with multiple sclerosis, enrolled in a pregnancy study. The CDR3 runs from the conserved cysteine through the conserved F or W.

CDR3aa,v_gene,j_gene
CASRTPGLAGGASYEQYF,TRBV27,TRBJ2-7
CATSRDWSGNTIYF,TRBV15,TRBJ1-3
CSVQGLAGANVLTF,TRBV29-1,TRBJ2-6
CASSLARVGANTEAFF,TRBV7-2,TRBJ1-1
CASSLRAPGSLNEKLFF,TRBV18,TRBJ1-4
CASRDRGGTGELFF,TRBV6-1,TRBJ2-2
CASSDPPAGAYGYTF,TRBV6-1,TRBJ1-2
CASSIWGGSQETQYF,TRBV5-1,TRBJ2-5
CASRKTGTADTQYF,TRBV19,TRBJ2-3
CASGGRVIYEQYF,TRBV6-5,TRBJ2-7
CASTLTGTANSGANVLTF,TRBV5-6,TRBJ2-6
CASSTRLAGLTGELFF,TRBV19,TRBJ2-2
CASSPQAGTSTDTQYF,TRBV5-4,TRBJ2-3
CASTRKGRARDEQFF,TRBV11-1,TRBJ2-1
CASSIYRVESSYEQYF,TRBV19,TRBJ2-7
CASSPTLPRVHNEKLFF,TRBV18,TRBJ1-4
CASSYRDGQPQHF,TRBV19,TRBJ1-5
CASTQAGGRSDEQFF,TRBV19,TRBJ2-1
CASSLFGLAGEGSTDTQYF,TRBV7-9,TRBJ2-3
CASSTKHRGLGNTEAFF,TRBV19,TRBJ1-1
CASSVGPVQPQHF,TRBV9,TRBJ1-5
CASSTNTEAFF,TRBV6-6,TRBJ1-1
CASSYTSGVNTGELFF,TRBV7-3,TRBJ2-2
CASRKGVSSNQPQHF,TRBV2,TRBJ1-5
CASNKISFSNQPQHF,TRBV28,TRBJ1-5
CASSSTSGGYNEQFF,TRBV11-2,TRBJ2-1
CASRGLADYEQYF,TRBV6-5,TRBJ2-7
CASSLSTGGVLAKNIQYF,TRBV7-2,TRBJ2-4
CASSPPGTLNTEAFF,TRBV18,TRBJ1-1
CASSRQGARTDTQYF,TRBV6-6,TRBJ2-3
CASSYPGTGEETQYF,TRBV5-1,TRBJ2-5
CASSPTGRANYGYTF,TRBV6-5,TRBJ1-2
CASTSGGANTEAFF,TRBV6-5,TRBJ1-1
CSVGTGTGTQETQYF,TRBV29-1,TRBJ2-5
CASRTQGGMQSPLHF,TRBV6-5,TRBJ1-6
CASSPETANYGYTF,TRBV18,TRBJ1-2
CACQGGGNTIYF,TRBV30,TRBJ1-3
CASSLGQGESEQYF,TRBV18,TRBJ2-7
CASSPGGRSGTF,TRBV5-5,TRBJ1-2
CASRKQGASGELFF,TRBV19,TRBJ2-2
CSVVQDSIHEQYF,TRBV29-1,TRBJ2-7
CASRRGRGGRNTDTQYF,TRBV27,TRBJ2-3
CASGPTKDRAAFF,TRBV19,TRBJ1-1
CASSPAGRANYGYTF,TRBV18,TRBJ1-2
CASSLAIAGGPTDTQYF,TRBV5-6,TRBJ2-3
CASRKGTGEYQETQYF,TRBV14,TRBJ2-5
CASSDPRLAASTDTQYF,TRBV19,TRBJ2-3
CASTFLAGGHEQFF,TRBV7-9,TRBJ2-1
CASSLGQMNTEAFF,TRBV7-3,TRBJ1-1
CASQEGAGYTDTQYF,TRBV6-1,TRBJ2-3
CASSLGQHIGQPQHF,TRBV5-8,TRBJ1-5
CASSLGPGLATGELFF,TRBV5-1,TRBJ2-2
CASGFGGADQPQHF,TRBV12-5,TRBJ1-5
CASSSPGLGGANVLTF,TRBV28,TRBJ2-6
CASSLSQGSYNEQFF,TRBV7-2,TRBJ2-1
CASSPGTVSNQPQHF,TRBV18,TRBJ1-5
CASSRTTGEKLFF,TRBV18,TRBJ1-4
CASSFVLTGYTF,TRBV7-2,TRBJ1-2
CASSDRTGGSGTSAHEQYF,TRBV6-1,TRBJ2-7
CASDPGQGTNEQFF,TRBV4-2,TRBJ2-1